The next 22 T cell receptor beta chains were all read from a single sample in a study of cytomegalovirus exposure and HLA in healthy donors. The PCR ran on 60 Vbeta and 13 Jbeta primers. The repertoire was sequenced with immunoSEQ multiplex PCR; TCRdb's copy has only in-frame clones and lacks some. Among around 100,000 clones listed, 60% to 75% were seen once. The specimen was PBMCs. These receptors were collected from a man over 45 in good health and CMV-seronegative.

The V call is TRBV5-6, the J call TRBJ2-7; unclear D gene. The CDR3 contains 11 residues. Trimming cost V 5 bases and J 2 bases, with 5 bases left between them. Germline lookup yields CDR1 SGHDT and CDR2 YYEEEE. The CDR3 loop is CASSNAYEQYF. The CDR3 region has the DNA TGTGCCAGCAGTAATGCCTACGAGCAGTACTTC.

The chain is built from TRBV13 and TRBJ1-4; 10 bases agree with TRBD1. This CDR3 is 15 amino acids long. V lost 4 bases, J lost 7 bases, and 6 bases stayed unmatched. From germline, CDR1 is PRHDT and CDR2 FYEKMQ (reference sequence). The CDR3 here is CASSSRTGGSEKLFF. The CDR3 nucleotides read TGTGCCAGCAGCTCCCGGACAGGGGGATCTGAAAAACTGTTTTTT.

This clone was picked up one time. The CDR3 spells CASSDGGPFYEQYF. Here the CDR3 DNA reads TGTGCCAGCAGTGACGGGGGGCCCTTCTACGAGCAGTACTTC. V gene TRBV25-1 combines with J gene TRBJ2-7; tentative D call: TRBD2 (7 bases). From germline, CDR1 is MGHDK and CDR2 SYGVNS. This CDR3 contains 14 residues. Deletions cut 3 bases from V and 3 bases from J, with 12 bases between.

The CDR3 region has the DNA TGTGCCAGCAGTAGTGGTCCTAGCGGCTACGAGCAGTACTTC. Protein product: CASSSGPSGYEQYF. This chain uses TRBV7-2 with TRBJ2-7; 7 bases are a match to TRBD2. This CDR3 is built from 14 residues. V lost 6 bases to trimming and J lost 3 bases; unmatched junction nucleotides: 8. The germline V gene encodes CDR1 SGHTA and CDR2 FQGNSA.

The chain employs TRBV6-5 and TRBJ1-3; D call uncertain. Per germline, CDR1 MNHEY and CDR2 SVGAGI. CDR3 size: 14 residues. V lost 2 bases and J 7 bases, leaving 12 bases between the germline ends. The CDR3 spells CASSYGQSRNTIYF. The CDR3 nucleotides are TGTGCCAGCAGTTACGGGCAATCGCGTAACACCATATATTTT.

The gene calls are TRBV9 and TRBJ2-3; 9 bases line up with TRBD2. J lost 1 base, V lost 1 base, and 10 bases had no gene match. The CDR3 runs 18 residues. CDR1 and CDR2 from the germline V gene are SGDLS and YYNGEE. The CDR3 sequence is CASSVLAGDPPGTDTQYF. The CDR3 DNA is TGTGCCAGCAGCGTATTAGCGGGGGATCCACCGGGCACAGATACGCAGTATTTT.

V gene TRBV7-2 combines with J gene TRBJ2-5; tentatively, D is TRBD2 (6 bases). V lost 4 bases to trimming and J lost 1 base, with 13 bases between them. The CDR3 is made up of 15 amino acids. CDR1 is SGHTA and CDR2 is FQGNSA in the germline V gene. The DNA for the CDR3 is TGTGCCAGCAGCTCCCGGGACTGGGCCCAAGAGACCCAGTACTTC. Translation: CASSSRDWAQETQYF.

The V gene is TRBV12-5, the J gene TRBJ2-7, with 7 bases fitting TRBD1. This CDR3 comprises 14 residues. Germline CDR1 LGHNT, CDR2 FRNRAP. The V and J ends lost 11 bases and 3 bases, in that order; junction bases with no gene match: 13. The DNA of the CDR3 is TGTGCTCCCGATGCAGGGACAGAAGGCTACGAGCAGTACTTC. It translates to CAPDAGTEGYEQYF.

The rearrangement joins TRBV6-5 to TRBJ1-6; a weak D match, TRBD1 (5 bases). This CDR3 is 15 amino acids long. The V gene's germline CDR1 is MNHEY and CDR2 SVGAGI. Trimming shortened V by 0 bases and J by 10 bases, and 13 bases separated the two germline ends. The CDR3 DNA is TGTGCCAGCAGTTACTCGGGGGGGTCCAGGTCACCCCTCCACTTT. Protein sequence: CASSYSGGSRSPLHF.

This clone appeared a few times. The rearrangement uses TRBV30 and TRBJ1-1; tentatively, D is TRBD1 (5 bases). CDR1 and CDR2 (germline): GTSNPN, SVGIG (reference sequence). V was clipped by 3 bases and J by 1 base, with 12 bases between them. The CDR3 has 14 residues. CDR3 nucleotide sequence: TGTGCCTGGAGGGCGATGGGGGGGAACACTGAAGCTTTCTTT. Translation: CAWRAMGGNTEAFF.

The chain employs TRBV15 and TRBJ1-5; D gene ambiguous. The length of the CDR3 is 15 residues. Trimming took off 0 bases at V and 5 bases at J, with 11 bases between the two ends. Germline assignment: CDR1 LNHNV and CDR2 YYDKDF (reference sequence). The CDR3 spells CATSRDLTLHQPQHF. CDR3 bases: TGTGCCACCAGCAGAGATTTAACACTACATCAGCCCCAGCATTTT.

The chain combines TRBV10-1 with TRBJ1-5, with 7 bases aligning to TRBD1. With V trimmed by 5 bases and J by 3 bases, 4 bases remained unmatched. The germline V gene encodes CDR1 WNHNN and CDR2 SYGVQD (reference sequence). The CDR3 has 14 residues. As DNA, the CDR3 is TGCGCCAGCAGTTCCGGGACAGCCAATCAGCCCCAGCATTTT. Translating gives CASSSGTANQPQHF.

J is TRBJ1-4 and V is TRBV9; 9 bases are a match to TRBD1. Trimming cost V 3 bases and J 8 bases; bases outside gene matches: 8. The CDR3 has 15 amino acids. CDR1 is SGDLS, CDR2 YYNGEE, per germline. CDR3 sequence: CASSALGQGGEKLFF. CDR3 coding DNA: TGTGCCAGCAGCGCACTGGGACAGGGCGGGGAAAAACTGTTTTTT.

The chain employs TRBV21-1 and TRBJ1-5; TRBD1 is the table's D call and was not checked against the DNA. TRBV21-1 is classified as a pseudogene. The CDR3 has 17 amino acids. The CDR3 DNA reads as TGTGCCAGCAGCAAAGCGGGGGACAGGGGGCTAGGTCAGCCCCAGCATTTT. Its translation: CASSKAGDRGLGQPQHF.

In DNA form, the CDR3 reads TGTGCCAGCAGCAACTGGGGACAGGGAATACAAGAGACCCAGTACTTC. The encoded protein is CASSNWGQGIQETQYF. This sequence joins TRBV4-2 and TRBJ2-5; 9 bases fit TRBD1. The CDR3 has 16 residues. Germline V gene lookup returns CDR1 LGHNA and CDR2 YNFKEQ. Trimming at V came to 5 bases and at J to 2 bases, leaving 9 bases not matched to a gene.

This chain links TRBV27 with TRBJ2-2; D remains ambiguous. Between the trimmed V and J ends, which lost 2 bases and 7 bases, there was a span of 8 bases. This CDR3 is 13 amino acids long. The germline V gene has CDR1 MNHEY and CDR2 SMNVEV (reference sequence). Here the CDR3 reads CASSLGGHGELFF. In DNA, the CDR3 is TGTGCCAGCAGTTTAGGCGGTCACGGGGAGCTGTTTTTT.

A single count supports this clone. This chain connects TRBV5-1 to TRBJ2-1, with D perhaps TRBD1 (5 bases). V lost 1 base and J lost 9, with 8 bases in between. Germline CDR1 reads SGHRS; CDR2 reads YFSETQ. The CDR3 is made up of 12 amino acids. CDR3 sequence (DNA): TGCGCCAGCAGCTTGACAGGTAGTGAGCAGTTCTTC. This translates into CASSLTGSEQFF.

The CDR3, as DNA: TGTGCCAGCGCCCCCCGGCAGGGCTATGGCTACACCTTC. As protein: CASAPRQGYGYTF. This chain uses TRBV6-6 with TRBJ1-2, with TRBD1 as a possible D gene (5 bases). Germline V CDR1 and CDR2: MNHNY, SVGAGI (reference sequence). This CDR3 contains 13 residues. Between the trimmed V and J ends, which lost 8 bases and 4 bases, there was a span of 14 bases.

The CDR3 DNA reads TGTGCCAGTAGTATGATCCGGGAAGCTAACTATGGCTACACCTTC. As protein: CASSMIREANYGYTF. This chain connects TRBV19 to TRBJ1-2, with unresolved D. This CDR3 spans 15 amino acids. CDR1 LNHDA and CDR2 SQIVND come from the germline V gene (reference sequence). Trimming removed 3 bases at V and 0 bases at J, with 11 bases between.

The chain combines TRBV6-1 with TRBJ1-5; no firm D call. V was shortened by 7 bases and J by 4 bases, with 14 bases between the two germline ends. Germline V gene sequence: CDR1 MNHNS, CDR2 SASEGT. There are 14 residues in the CDR3. The CDR3 nucleotides are TGTGCCAGCACGAGGGTTAGAGGGAATCAGCCCCAGCATTTT. Translated: CASTRVRGNQPQHF.

The chain has TRBV5-5 and TRBJ2-1; 7 nucleotides align to TRBD1. The CDR3 is 15 amino acids. Germline assignment: CDR1 SGHKS and CDR2 YYEKEE (reference sequence). V gave up 0 bases and J gave up 6 bases; unmatched junction bases: 6. This chain's CDR3 is CASSLGQGKVNEQFF. The CDR3 nucleotides are TGTGCCAGCAGCTTGGGACAGGGTAAGGTCAATGAGCAGTTCTTC. The full variable domain, with the rest looked up from reference TRBV5-5 and TRBJ2-1, is DAGVTQSPTHLIKTRGQQVTLRCSPISGHKSVSWYQQVLGQGPQFIFQYYEKEERGRGNFPDRFSARQFPNYSSELNVNALLLGDSALYLCASSLGQGKVNEQFFGPGTRLTVL.

CDR3 coding DNA: TGTGCCAGTAGTACCGGGAGGGACTATAGCAATCAGCCCCAGCATTTT. Its translation: CASSTGRDYSNQPQHF. V and J are TRBV19 and TRBJ1-5; the D gene is possibly TRBD1 (5 bases). Germline V gene data show CDR1 as LNHDA and CDR2 as SQIVND (reference sequence). This CDR3 has 16 amino acids. Trimming pared 4 bases from V and 0 bases from J, leaving 13 bases between.